What follows are 10 T cell receptor beta chains derived from one specimen sequenced in a study of T cell responses to AZD1222 COVID-19 vaccine. The repertoire was sequenced with immunoSEQ multiplex PCR; TCRdb's copy has only in-frame clones and lacks some. The data show around 67,000 clones, around 84% seen once. This specimen consisted of peripheral blood, obtained on day 0 of AZD1222 vaccination. The source is an adult in good health.

By share, this clone ranks as large (0.1 to 1%). DNA for the CDR3: TGTGCCACCAGCAGAGAGCCTCAGGCGGGGACTGAAGCTTTCTTT. As protein: CATSREPQAGTEAFF. The genes are TRBV15 and TRBJ1-1; no clear D. There are 15 residues in the CDR3. V was clipped by 0 bases and J by 5 bases, with 13 bases between them. The germline V gene has CDR1 LNHNV and CDR2 YYDKDF (reference sequence).

Note on this clone: A much larger clone differs from this one at a single base, so this may be a read error. The V call is TRBV6-4, the J call TRBJ1-1; TRBD1 matches at 7 bases. The CDR3 is 14 amino acids. The germline gives CDR1 MRHNA, CDR2 SNTAGT. The CDR3, as DNA: TGTGCCAACAGTGGCGGGACAGAGAACACTGAAGCTTTCTTT. Translating gives CANSGGTENTEAFF.

The rearrangement links TRBV11-3 to TRBJ1-1, with D hard to call. From germline, CDR1 is SGHNT and CDR2 YENEEA. The CDR3 sequence is 13 residues long. V shed 5 bases and J shed 0 bases, with 7 bases lying between them. Written as DNA, the CDR3 is TGTGCCAGCAGCCTGACGGTGAACACTGAAGCTTTCTTT. Its protein product is CASSLTVNTEAFF.

CDR3 sequence (DNA): TGTGCCAGCAGTTACGGGACCCCCTACGAGCAGTACTTC. Protein product: CASSYGTPYEQYF. V is TRBV6-6 and J is TRBJ2-7; D might be TRBD1 or TRBD2, each matching 5 bases. This CDR3 region has 13 residues. Germline V gene sequence: CDR1 MNHNY, CDR2 SVGAGI (reference sequence). V gave up 2 bases and J gave up 2 bases, with 7 bases separating them.

The chain links TRBV5-4 to TRBJ2-6; D remains unclear. The V and J ends lost 5 bases and 2 bases respectively, with 11 bases between them. The CDR3 loop spans 15 amino acids. CDR1 and CDR2 (germline): SGHNT, YYREEE (reference sequence). DNA for the CDR3: TGTGCCAGCAGACCAATTTTGGCTGGGGCCAACGTCCTGACTTTC. Protein sequence: CASRPILAGANVLTF.

This chain connects TRBV11-2 to TRBJ2-7; the match to TRBD1 covers 9 bases. The CDR3 extends over 15 amino acids. The J segment lost 4 bases and the V segment lost 4 bases, leaving 8 bases of the junction unmatched. Germline CDR1 and CDR2: SGHAT and FQNNGV. This chain's CDR3 is CASSSTGDREYEQYF. Here the CDR3 DNA reads TGTGCCAGCAGCTCGACAGGGGACAGGGAATACGAGCAGTACTTC.

The V gene is TRBV7-6, the J gene TRBJ1-3; D is uncertain. V lost 5 bases, J lost 4 bases, and 18 bases lay in between. The CDR3 is 16 residues long. Germline V gives CDR1 SGHVS, CDR2 FNYEAQ. CDR3 sequence reads: CASSLRRSGSGNTIYF. CDR3 nucleotides: TGTGCCAGCAGCCTACGACGCTCGGGTTCCGGAAACACCATATATTTT.

In the case of this clone: Sequence at one end of the junction differs from germline and may be a read error. CDR3 loop: CATQGPGDGHTF. The CDR3 nucleotides are TGTGCCACCCAGGGGCCCGGAGATGGCCACACCTTC. The chain joins TRBV24-1 to TRBJ1-2, with D possibly being TRBD1 (6 bases). The CDR3 extends over 12 amino acids. CDR1 and CDR2 from the germline V gene are KGHDR and SFDVKD.

The chain is built from TRBV10-3 and TRBJ2-1; possibly TRBD1 or TRBD2 for D (5 bases each). This CDR3 has 13 amino acids. Germline CDR1 ENHRY, CDR2 SYGVKD. Deletions cut 6 bases from V and 8 bases from J, with 14 bases between. Here the CDR3 DNA reads TGTGCCATCAGGTCCCGGGACGTCGATGAGCAGTTCTTC. Its translation: CAIRSRDVDEQFF.

The chain employs TRBV5-4 and TRBJ1-6, with 7 bases that match TRBD1. J lost 4 bases, V lost 5 bases, and 0 bases had no gene match. Germline V lookup: CDR1 SGHNT, CDR2 YYREEE (reference sequence). CDR3 size: 13 residues. In DNA form, the CDR3 reads TGTGCCAGCAGGGGACAGTATAATTCACCCCTCCACTTT. It yields the protein CASRGQYNSPLHF.